This T cell receptor (beta chain) was identified during a study of blood T cells in healthy people across ages. A second 7 to 11 cycle PCR used barcoded and J-beta primers. Each cDNA was tagged by a template-switch adaptor containing 12 random nucleotides. TCRdb independently ran MiXCR on the 5' RACE reads; one entry per CDR3 protein. This table has hundreds of thousands of distinct CDR3 sequences, around a fifth appearing once. In regard to this clonotype: Its specificity is not known.

The germline V gene has CDR1 MGHDK and CDR2 SYGVNS. This CDR3 spans 12 amino acids. No fewer than 6 micrograms of total RNA were isolated from every sample. Findings of the study overall: There were more naive CD4+ cells and higher diversity in long-lived donors than in aged donors. The fall in TCR beta diversity per million T cells was roughly linear with age.

The source material was blood. The J gene is TRBJ2-5, the V gene TRBV25-1; D not certain. The DNA end lines up better with TRBJ2-7; the J call may be wrong. This clonotype originated in a man aged 70-80 years in good health. CDR3 protein: CASSNWAYEQYF. CDR3 bases: TGTGCCAGCAGTAATTGGGCTTACGAGCAGTACTTC.